The T cell receptor (beta chain) described here comes from a study of blood T cell repertoires in COVID-19. On the study more broadly: Collection of acute and convalescent COVID-19 samples took place in the United States, Italy and Spain.

The CDR3 sequence is 14 residues long. Germline values: CDR1 SGHAT, CDR2 FQNNGV. Trimming took 7 bases from V and 8 from J; bases not matched to a gene: 10. Per the study methods: Estimation of nucleated cell counts was performed using reference gene primer amplification. TCRdb's table, derived via immunoSEQ multiplex PCR, lists solely in-frame clones and lacks some. V, J and clone size reflect that table, while D and trimming were determined from the DNA. The sample carries about 58,000 clones, about 90% recorded once. The origin of this receptor is a man in his 60s with acute or convalescent COVID-19. The J gene is TRBJ1-5, the V gene TRBV11-2; 8 bases fit TRBD1. Sequencing was done on a sample of peripheral blood. The CDR3 coding sequence is TGTGCCAGCAACGACAGGGGAATTTCGAAGCCCCAGCATTTT. Translated: CASNDRGISKPQHF.